This entry lists 17 T cell receptor beta chains sequenced from one sample in a study of shared clonotypes between healthy human individuals. Measured with immunoSEQ multiplex PCR; TCRdb has only the in-frame clones, and not every one. The profile shows over a million clones, 95% to 99% of them singletons. Sequencing was carried out using naive CD4+ T cells sorted from blood. Subset described: CD45RA+ positively selected. The receptors stem from a man aged 25 to 40 in good health.

The V call is TRBV9, the J call TRBJ2-1; unclear D gene. The CDR3 runs 15 residues. Germline CDR1 and CDR2: SGDLS and YYNGEE. Trimming removed 3 bases from V and 9 bases from J, with 19 bases in between. This chain's CDR3 is CASSGTSHEGFEQFF. CDR3 coding DNA: TGTGCCAGCAGCGGAACCAGCCATGAAGGCTTTGAGCAGTTCTTC. The full variable domain, in which reference TRBV9 and TRBJ2-1 provide the parts outside the CDR3, is DSGVTQTPKHLITATGQRVTLRCSPRSGDLSVYWYQQSLDQGLQFLIQYYNGEERAKGNILERFSAQQFPDLHSELNLSSLELGDSALYFCASSGTSHEGFEQFFGPGTRLTVL.

CDR3 amino acids: CAWSVLQKRNYGYTF. The CDR3, as DNA: TGTGCCTGGAGTGTATTACAGAAACGTAACTATGGCTACACCTTC. The chain recombines TRBV30 with TRBJ1-2; D call uncertain. The CDR3 is 15 residues long. Germline V gene sequence: CDR1 GTSNPN, CDR2 SVGIG (reference sequence). V dropped 0 bases and J dropped 1 base, with 12 bases sitting between them.

This clone appeared a single time. This chain connects TRBV18 to TRBJ2-5; TRBD2 agrees at 10 bases. Trimming took 3 bases from V and 2 from J; bases not matched to a gene: 9. The CDR3 is made up of 17 amino acids. Germline V gives CDR1 KGHSH, CDR2 LQKENI. CDR3 residues: CASSPRLAGVRQETQYF. The DNA for the CDR3 is TGTGCCAGCTCACCCAGGCTAGCGGGAGTAAGGCAAGAGACCCAGTACTTC.

This chain uses TRBV6-5 with TRBJ2-7, with 11 bases aligning to TRBD2. This CDR3 region has 15 residues. Losses at the gene ends were 4 bases for V and 4 bases for J; bases not matched to a gene: 6. Per the germline V gene, CDR1 is MNHEY and CDR2 is SVGAGI. The DNA of the CDR3 is TGTGCCAGCAGTTTCTCCGGGACTAGCGGATACGAGCAGTACTTC. Encoded protein: CASSFSGTSGYEQYF.

The CDR3 sequence: CASTNLGGGDTEAFF. For the CDR3, the DNA is TGTGCCAGCACCAACCTCGGAGGGGGAGACACTGAAGCTTTCTTT. The chain recombines TRBV7-9 with TRBJ1-1; maybe TRBD1 (6 bases). Per germline, CDR1 SEHNR and CDR2 FQNEAQ (reference sequence). V shed 7 bases and J shed 3 bases, with 18 bases lying between them. The CDR3 consists of 15 residues. Full variable domain (remainder filled in from reference TRBV7-9 and TRBJ1-1): DTGVSQNPRHKITKRGQNVTFRCDPISEHNRLYWYRQTLGQGPEFLTYFQNEAQLEKSRLLSDRFSAERPKGSFSTLEIQRTEQGDSAMYLCASTNLGGGDTEAFFGQGTRLTVV.

J is TRBJ2-1 and V is TRBV6-6; no clear D gene. Germline loops: CDR1 MNHNY, CDR2 SVGAGI (reference sequence). The CDR3 sequence is 15 residues long. The V and J ends lost 2 bases and 2 bases respectively, with 10 bases between them. The CDR3 DNA reads TGTGCCAGCAGTTACGGGTCAGCCGCCTACAATGAGCAGTTCTTC. It translates to CASSYGSAAYNEQFF.

The chain couples TRBV6-6 to TRBJ2-1; D may be TRBD2 (6 bases). CDR1 is MNHNY, CDR2 SVGAGI, per germline (reference sequence). The CDR3 covers 13 residues. Trimming shortened V by 5 bases and J by 6 bases, and 11 bases separated the two germline ends. CDR3 protein: CASSEGLRNEQFF. CDR3 bases: TGTGCCAGCAGTGAGGGACTCCGCAATGAGCAGTTCTTC.

The genes are TRBV27 and TRBJ2-1; 7 bases line up with TRBD1. V lost 7 bases, J lost 2 bases, and 8 bases stayed unmatched. The CDR3 contains 15 residues. CDR1 is MNHEY and CDR2 is SMNVEV in the germline V gene (reference sequence). The CDR3 DNA reads TGTGCCAGCACGTGGGGACAGCCAACCTACAATGAGCAGTTCTTC. It encodes CASTWGQPTYNEQFF.

This clone was detected only once. The chain links TRBV5-1 to TRBJ2-7, with TRBD1 matching 7 bases. J was trimmed by 2 bases and V by 4 bases; bases with no gene match: 9. The germline CDR1 and CDR2 sequences are SGHRS and YFSETQ. This CDR3 spans 15 amino acids. The CDR3 bases are TGCGCCAGCAGCCCTACAGGGGTATTTGCCTACGAGCAGTACTTC. Translating gives CASSPTGVFAYEQYF. Supplemented by reference TRBV5-1 and TRBJ2-7, the full variable domain reads KAGVTQTPRYLIKTRGQQVTLSCSPISGHRSVSWYQQTPGQGLQFLFEYFSETQRNKGNFPGRFSGRQFSNSRSEMNVSTLELGDSALYLCASSPTGVFAYEQYFGPGTRLTVT.

This clone was counted a single time. The CDR3 DNA reads TGTGCCAGCAGCCCCAGAGGGGAAGGAGACACCATATATTTT. Translated: CASSPRGEGDTIYF. The chain carries TRBV9 and TRBJ1-3; weak D call: TRBD1 (5 bases). This CDR3 has 14 residues. Germline CDR1 is SGDLS and CDR2 is YYNGEE. Between the trimmed V and J ends, which lost 4 bases and 8 bases, there was a span of 16 bases.

The chain links TRBV2 to TRBJ1-5, with D unclear. Per germline, CDR1 SNHLY and CDR2 FYNNEI. CDR3 length: 12 amino acids. With 8 bases removed from V and 6 bases from J, the gap between germline ends came to 11 bases. Here the CDR3 reads CASARVSQPQHF. The CDR3 DNA reads as TGTGCCAGCGCTCGGGTATCTCAGCCCCAGCATTTT.

V usage is TRBV6-1 and J usage is TRBJ2-7, with 7 positions matching TRBD1. This CDR3 is built from 15 residues. Germline V CDR1 and CDR2: MNHNS, SASEGT. V was pared by 9 bases and J by 0 bases, with 11 bases of the junction left unmatched. CDR3 sequence (DNA): TGTGCCAGTACACAGGGGACCCTAAGCTCCTACGAGCAGTACTTC. Its translation is CASTQGTLSSYEQYF.

The genes are TRBV7-9 and TRBJ1-2, with unresolved D. The V end was cut by 1 base, the J end by 3 bases, with 9 bases between. Germline values: CDR1 SEHNR, CDR2 FQNEAQ (reference sequence). The CDR3 is made up of 14 amino acids. The CDR3 coding sequence is TGTGCCAGCAGCTTAGGTAGTCTTGACTATGGCTACACCTTC. Translated: CASSLGSLDYGYTF. Full variable domain (missing parts from reference TRBV7-9 and TRBJ1-2): DTGVSQNPRHKITKRGQNVTFRCDPISEHNRLYWYRQTLGQGPEFLTYFQNEAQLEKSRLLSDRFSAERPKGSFSTLEIQRTEQGDSAMYLCASSLGSLDYGYTFGSGTRLTVV.

This clone has a single count. The V and J genes are TRBV5-4 and TRBJ1-2; D is perhaps TRBD1 (6 bases). The V and J ends lost 1 base and 4 bases respectively, with 14 bases between them. The CDR3 loop spans 15 amino acids. From germline, CDR1 is SGHNT and CDR2 YYREEE (reference sequence). The CDR3 sequence: CASSLKDRPGYGYTF. DNA for the CDR3: TGTGCCAGCAGCTTGAAAGACAGGCCAGGCTATGGCTACACCTTC.

This clone was found once. V and J are TRBV5-5 and TRBJ2-2; the match to TRBD1 covers 12 bases. The trim removed 5 bases at V and 6 bases at J, leaving 5 bases unmatched. From germline, CDR1 is SGHKS and CDR2 YYEKEE (reference sequence). CDR3 length: 15 amino acids. The CDR3 nucleotides are TGTGCCAGCAGGTCCCGGGACAGGGGGCCCGGGGAGCTGTTTTTT. Amino acid sequence: CASRSRDRGPGELFF.

The chain links TRBV7-8 to TRBJ1-1, with a possible D match to TRBD1 (5 bases). CDR3 size: 13 residues. Trimming removed 2 bases at V and 8 bases at J, with 12 bases between. In germline, CDR1 is SGHVS, CDR2 FQNEAQ. CDR3 DNA sequence: TGTGCCAGCAGCTTACTGGCGGGGGGAGAAGCTTTCTTT. This gives the protein CASSLLAGGEAFF.

J is TRBJ2-7 and V is TRBV7-8, with 7 bases fitting TRBD2. CDR1 and CDR2 (germline): SGHVS, FQNEAQ. The CDR3 totals 15 residues. V lost 7 bases to trimming and J lost 0 bases; unmatched junction nucleotides: 9. Here the CDR3 reads CASNTRLAASYEQYF. In DNA, the CDR3 is TGTGCCAGCAATACTCGGCTAGCGGCCTCCTACGAGCAGTACTTC.